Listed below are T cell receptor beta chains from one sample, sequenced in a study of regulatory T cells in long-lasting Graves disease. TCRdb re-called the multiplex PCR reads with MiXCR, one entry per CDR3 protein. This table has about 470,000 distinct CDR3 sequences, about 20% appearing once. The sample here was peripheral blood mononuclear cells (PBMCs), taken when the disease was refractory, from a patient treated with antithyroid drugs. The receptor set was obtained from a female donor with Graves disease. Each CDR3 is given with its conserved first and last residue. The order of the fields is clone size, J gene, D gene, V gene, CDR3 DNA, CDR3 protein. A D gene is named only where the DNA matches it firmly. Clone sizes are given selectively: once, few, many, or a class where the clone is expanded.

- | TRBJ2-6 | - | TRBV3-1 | TGTGCCAGCAGCCAATTTCGGCTATACTCTGGGGCCAACGTCCTGACTTTC | CASSQFRLYSGANVLTF
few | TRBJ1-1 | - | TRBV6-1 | TGTGCCAGCACCGACAGATCGGACACTGAAGCTTTCTTT | CASTDRSDTEAFF
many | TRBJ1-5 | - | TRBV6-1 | TGTGCCAGCATGGGGGGGGGTCTTCAGCCCCAGCATTTT | CASMGGGLQPQHF
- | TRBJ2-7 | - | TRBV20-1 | TGCAGTGCGGACATGTTGGGCACCTACGACGAGCAGTACTTC | CSADMLGTYDEQYF
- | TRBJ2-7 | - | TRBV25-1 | TGTGCCAGCAGTGAATTTCCGGCGGCCTACGAGCAGTACTTC | CASSEFPAAYEQYF
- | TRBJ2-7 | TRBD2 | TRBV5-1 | TGCGCCAGCAGCTTGGCCGACGGGGGGGTAAGCTCCTACGAGCAGTACTTC | CASSLADGGVSSYEQYF
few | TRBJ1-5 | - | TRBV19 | TGTGCCAGTAGGTACGGAGTGGCAGGGGATCAGCCCCAGCATTTT | CASRYGVAGDQPQHF
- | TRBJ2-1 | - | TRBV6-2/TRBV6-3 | TGTGCCAGCAGTGAAGTGGTAACCGTGACCGGTGAGCAGTTCTTC | CASSEVVTVTGEQFF
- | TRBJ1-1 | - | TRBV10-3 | TGTGCCATCAGTGAGTGGGGGGACACTGAAGCTTTCTTT | CAISEWGDTEAFF
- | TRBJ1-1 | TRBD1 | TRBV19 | TGTGCCAGTAGTCTAGGGACAGGTTCGGACACTGAAGCTTTCTTT | CASSLGTGSDTEAFF
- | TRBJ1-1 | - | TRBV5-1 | TGCGCCAGCAGCGCCGGAGTTTTTGGATACGCTGAAGCTTTCTTT | CASSAGVFGYAEAFF
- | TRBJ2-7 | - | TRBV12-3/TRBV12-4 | TGTGCCAGCAGCCCGCCAGCGGGCACCATCTACGAGCAGTACTTC | CASSPPAGTIYEQYF
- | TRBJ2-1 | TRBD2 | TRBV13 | TGTGCCAGCAGCCAAAGCGGGAGGCTAAATGAGCAGTTCTTC | CASSQSGRLNEQFF
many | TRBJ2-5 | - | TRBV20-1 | TGCAGTGCTAGATTGGCGCGAGAGATGACCCAGTACTTC | CSARLAREMTQYF
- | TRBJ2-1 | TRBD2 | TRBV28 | TGTGCCAGCAGGGGCCCGGGACTAGCGGGGAAAAGCTCCTACAATGAGCAGTTCTTC | CASRGPGLAGKSSYNEQFF
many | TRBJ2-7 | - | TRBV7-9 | TGTGCCAGCAGCGTGACTAGATCCGAGCAGTACTTC | CASSVTRSEQYF
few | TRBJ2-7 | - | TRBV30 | TGTGCCTGGAGGGAGGGCTACGAGCAGTACTTC | CAWREGYEQYF
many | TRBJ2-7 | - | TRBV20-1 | TGCAGTGCCCTCAGTCGGGGCTTGGTTGGGCAGTACTTC | CSALSRGLVGQYF
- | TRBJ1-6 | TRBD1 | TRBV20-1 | TGCAGTGCTAGAGAACGACAGGGGTATTCACCCCTCCACTTT | CSARERQGYSPLHF
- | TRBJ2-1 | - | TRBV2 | TGTGCCAGCAGTGAAGTGACAACCTCCTACAATGAGCAGTTCTTC | CASSEVTTSYNEQFF
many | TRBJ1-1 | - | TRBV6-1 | TGTGCCAGCAGCTTTACAGAGGCCACTGAAGCTTTCTTT | CASSFTEATEAFF
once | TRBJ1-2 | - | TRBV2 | TGTGCCAGCAGTGAAGAGAGGATTCGGGGCTACACCTTC | CASSEERIRGYTF